This record covers a single TCR beta chain. The target antigen is unknown. It was 5'RACE with constant-segment primers that produced the TCR alpha and TCR beta cDNA libraries, which carried sample barcodes and UMIs. Each CDR3 protein is one row after TCRdb ran MiXCR on the 5' RACE reads. The repertoire consists of around 440,000 distinct CDR3 sequences, with 18% occurring once and the leading ten covering approximately 13%. This specimen belongs to a study of T-cell memory formation after mild COVID-19. At the level of the study: Largely, the TCR clusters proved donor specific. The study, taken as a whole, reports: Clones that contracted from day 15 to 85 were balanced CD4/CD8, while later expanders leaned CD4+. Still unconfirmed is whether the second-wave clones peaking on day 37 recognized SARS-CoV-2.

Per germline, CDR1 SGHVS and CDR2 FNYEAQ. Trimming cost V 2 bases and J 0 bases, with 11 bases left between them. The CDR3 length is 17 residues. This clonotype was sampled from an adult woman who had mild COVID-19 (a few samples of this study predate the infection). Cell type and time point are not known. The chain uses TRBV7-6 and TRBJ2-6; no clear D. Specimen: PBMCs or a T cell subset sorted from them (not recorded which). The CDR3 DNA reads TGTGCCAGCAGCTTAAGTCGACGGAACTCTGGGGCCAACGTCCTGACTTTC. It encodes CASSLSRRNSGANVLTF.